These 23 T cell receptor beta chains came from one sample sequenced in a study of OX40 agonist ivuxolimab in advanced cancers. Library creation used the immunoSEQ multiplex PCR assay. TCRdb obtained this table from immuneACCESS and retained in-frame rearrangements with V and J assigned. These tables miss some clones; where compared with another copy, unresolved V genes account for less than half of the shortfall, and the remainder is unexplained. The sample has over 80,000 clones on record, about 89% of them singletons. Approximately 0.43% of the sample comes from the top ten. The sequencing here drew on CD4+ or CD8+ T cells sorted from blood, taken in a trial of the OX40 agonist ivuxolimab. Receptors were obtained from an adult with an advanced solid tumor such as melanoma, head and neck, liver or kidney cancer.

The chain links TRBV11-3 to TRBJ2-1; D is ambiguous. The length of the CDR3 is 13 residues. Germline V CDR1 and CDR2: SGHNT, YENEEA. With 1 base removed from V and 7 bases from J, the gap between germline ends came to 8 bases. The DNA of the CDR3 is TGTGCCAGCAGCTTAGCCAACGGGAATGAGCAGTTCTTC. As protein: CASSLANGNEQFF.

With regard to this clone: The junction does not match germline at one end; this may be a read error. The chain recombines TRBV9 with TRBJ2-7; D gene unclear. The CDR3 contains 14 residues. Germline CDR1 and CDR2: SGDLS and YYNGEE. The CDR3 is CASGVESSPYEQYF. The CDR3 DNA is TGTGCCAGCGGCGTAGAATCCAGCCCCTACGAGCAGTACTTC.

V usage is TRBV6-6 and J usage is TRBJ1-2; D is possibly TRBD1 (5 bases). There are 13 residues in the CDR3. V was trimmed by 6 bases and J by 7 bases, leaving 15 bases between them. Germline V gene lookup returns CDR1 MNHNY and CDR2 SVGAGI (reference sequence). The CDR3: CASSPLEGLGYTF. The DNA for the CDR3 is TGTGCCAGCAGCCCCCTAGAGGGGCTTGGCTACACCTTC.

The J gene is TRBJ2-3, the V gene TRBV7-9; D is possibly TRBD2 (6 bases). The germline CDR1 and CDR2 sequences are SEHNR and FQNEAQ (reference sequence). V gave up 11 bases and J gave up 3 bases, with 24 bases separating them. This CDR3 spans 16 amino acids. CDR3: CAVVGRERGRTDTQYF. Written as DNA, the CDR3 is TGTGCCGTCGTCGGACGGGAGAGAGGAAGGACAGATACGCAGTATTTT. The full variable domain, completed using reference TRBV7-9 and TRBJ2-3, is DTGVSQNPRHKITKRGQNVTFRCDPISEHNRLYWYRQTLGQGPEFLTYFQNEAQLEKSRLLSDRFSAERPKGSFSTLEIQRTEQGDSAMYLCAVVGRERGRTDTQYFGPGTRLTVL.

The J gene is TRBJ2-3, the V gene TRBV28; the D call may be TRBD1 or TRBD2 (5 bases each). CDR1 MDHEN and CDR2 SYDVKM come from the germline V gene. V was pared by 8 bases and J by 7 bases, with 13 bases between. The CDR3 spans 12 residues. CDR3 in DNA: TGTGCCAGCCTTGGTGAGGGGTATACGCAGTATTTT. It is translated as CASLGEGYTQYF.

This chain links TRBV10-2 with TRBJ1-2; D not certain. This CDR3 has 16 residues. In germline, CDR1 is WSHSY, CDR2 SAAADI. V was cut by 2 bases and J by 2 bases, with 15 bases left in between. As DNA, the CDR3 is TGCGCCAGCAGTGAGATCATAGGAGGCCACAACTATGGCTACACCTTC. It specifies CASSEIIGGHNYGYTF.

The rearrangement links TRBV10-3 to TRBJ1-2, with D unclear. From germline, CDR1 is ENHRY and CDR2 SYGVKD. Trimming left V 4 bases short and J 11 bases short, with 11 bases between. This CDR3 contains 11 residues. The CDR3 DNA reads as TGTGCCATCAGTGCCAACCTCCAGTACACCTTC. Translated: CAISANLQYTF.

The chain uses TRBV7-6 and TRBJ2-3; a weak D match, TRBD2 (5 bases). The CDR3 extends over 16 amino acids. The V end lost 5 bases, the J end lost 0 bases, and 15 bases lay between the germline ends. CDR1 is SGHVS, CDR2 FNYEAQ, per germline. CDR3 sequence (DNA): TGTGCCAGCAGCCCCTTGGGTAGCGTGAGCACAGATACGCAGTATTTT. It is translated as CASSPLGSVSTDTQYF.

This clone came up a few times. V is TRBV11-2 and J is TRBJ1-3, with D unclear. Germline CDR1 and CDR2: SGHAT and FQNNGV. The CDR3 covers 13 residues. Trimming stripped 1 base from V and 8 bases from J, with 9 bases between. CDR3 bases: TGTGCCAGCAGCTTAGTTGGTGAGGACACCATATATTTT. Translation gives CASSLVGEDTIYF.

The genes are TRBV11-3 and TRBJ1-3, with a possible D match to TRBD1 (5 bases). With 5 bases removed from V and 0 bases from J, the gap between germline ends came to 14 bases. The CDR3 is made up of 16 amino acids. Germline CDR1 SGHNT, CDR2 YENEEA. The CDR3 DNA is TGTGCCAGCAGCCGTTCCGGCAGGGCCTCTGGAAACACCATATATTTT. This codes for CASSRSGRASGNTIYF.

This chain uses TRBV2 with TRBJ2-7, with TRBD2 identical over 7 bases. The CDR3 is made up of 14 amino acids. After removal of 7 bases from V and 2 bases from J, the junction contained 8 bases not matched to a gene. CDR1 is SNHLY and CDR2 is FYNNEI in the germline V gene. CDR3 sequence: CASKAEAGPYEQYF. The CDR3 DNA reads as TGTGCCAGCAAGGCTGAAGCGGGACCCTACGAGCAGTACTTC. The full variable domain, completed using reference TRBV2 and TRBJ2-7, is EPEVTQTPSHQVTQMGQEVILRCVPISNHLYFYWYRQILGQKVEFLVSFYNNEISEKSEIFDDQFSVERPDGSNFTLKIRSTKLEDSAMYFCASKAEAGPYEQYFGPGTRLTVT.

The chain couples TRBV2 to TRBJ2-1; D is unresolved. The CDR3 totals 15 residues. V was shortened by 1 base and J by 7 bases, with 14 bases between the two germline ends. CDR1 SNHLY and CDR2 FYNNEI come from the germline V gene. For the CDR3, the DNA is TGTGCCAGCAGTGAAGGGATTTTGGGTGGAAATGAGCAGTTCTTC. Its protein product is CASSEGILGGNEQFF.

DNA for the CDR3: TGTGCCAGCAGTTTCGCCAGGGCTAATATTCAGTACTTC. Translation: CASSFARANIQYF. The chain has TRBV27 and TRBJ2-4; D is possibly TRBD1 (5 bases). CDR3 length equals 13 residues. V was trimmed by 3 bases and J by 10 bases, leaving 13 bases between them. Germline lookup yields CDR1 MNHEY and CDR2 SMNVEV (reference sequence).

The gene calls are TRBV18 and TRBJ2-7; D may be TRBD2 (6 bases). This CDR3 is 14 amino acids long. Germline CDR1 KGHSH, CDR2 LQKENI. Trimming shortened V by 6 bases and J by 6 bases, and 18 bases separated the two germline ends. In DNA form, the CDR3 reads TGTGCCAGCTCGCCCCGGGACTCAGGCGGCGAGCAGTACTTC. Encoded protein: CASSPRDSGGEQYF. Together with reference TRBV18 and TRBJ2-7, the CDR3 gives the full variable domain: NAGVMQNPRHLVRRRGQEARLRCSPMKGHSHVYWYRQLPEEGLKFMVYLQKENIIDESGMPKERFSAEFPKEGPSILRIQQVVRGDSAAYFCASSPRDSGGEQYFGPGTRLTVT.

This sequence joins TRBV28 and TRBJ2-7; weak D call: TRBD1 (7 bases). The CDR3 consists of 14 residues. The V gene lost 6 bases and the J gene lost 2 bases, with 14 bases spanning the gap. Germline values: CDR1 MDHEN, CDR2 SYDVKM. The CDR3 sequence is CASRGLTGTYEQYF. In DNA form, the CDR3 reads TGTGCCAGCAGGGGACTGACAGGGACCTACGAGCAGTACTTC.

This chain uses TRBV5-1 with TRBJ1-1, with TRBD1 matching over 7 bases. V lost 0 bases to trimming and J lost 3 bases; unmatched junction nucleotides: 5. CDR3 size: 15 residues. CDR1 SGHRS and CDR2 YFSETQ come from the germline V gene. The DNA for the CDR3 is TGCGCCAGCAGCTTGGTCCCAGGGGGATACACTGAAGCTTTCTTT. Translation gives CASSLVPGGYTEAFF.

The chain uses TRBV5-1 and TRBJ2-7; 9 bases fit TRBD1. The CDR3 runs to 16 residues. Germline CDR1 and CDR2: SGHRS and YFSETQ. V was clipped by 7 bases and J by 3 bases; unmatched bases: 14. The CDR3: CASRSIVGTGNYEQYF. The CDR3 nucleotides are TGCGCCAGCCGCTCGATAGTGGGGACAGGGAACTACGAGCAGTACTTC.

The V and J genes are TRBV11-2 and TRBJ1-4; TRBD1 matches 8 bases. Trimming removed 5 bases from V and 8 bases from J; junction bases left unmatched: 7. CDR3 size: 14 residues. In germline, CDR1 is SGHAT, CDR2 FQNNGV. The CDR3 region is CASSPGQGEEKLFF. As DNA, the CDR3 is TGTGCCAGCAGCCCCGGACAGGGAGAAGAAAAACTGTTTTTT.

This clone was counted once. This chain uses TRBV6-5 with TRBJ2-7; D possibly corresponds to TRBD1 (6 bases). With 5 bases removed from V and 7 bases from J, the gap between germline ends came to 15 bases. The germline gives CDR1 MNHEY, CDR2 SVGAGI. This CDR3 is built from 13 residues. The CDR3 reads CASSRPGALEQYF. The CDR3 DNA sequence: TGTGCCAGCAGTCGCCCAGGGGCGTTAGAGCAGTACTTC.

The chain carries TRBV12-5 and TRBJ1-1; D may be TRBD1 (5 bases). This CDR3 has 13 residues. The germline V and J ends were trimmed by 2 bases and 1 base, with 5 bases remaining between them. Germline V gene lookup returns CDR1 LGHNT and CDR2 FRNRAP. The DNA for the CDR3 is TGTGCTAGTGGTTTGCAGGGGAACACTGAAGCTTTCTTT. Translated, it gives CASGLQGNTEAFF.

The V call is TRBV10-3, the J call TRBJ2-5, with D tentatively TRBD1 (6 bases). The V gene's germline CDR1 is ENHRY and CDR2 SYGVKD. Trimming stripped 10 bases from V and 4 bases from J, with 16 bases between. CDR3 size: 13 residues. The CDR3 nucleotides read TGTGCCAGCCAGGGGCAGGTTTTAGAGACCCAGTACTTC. Its translation: CASQGQVLETQYF.

J is TRBJ2-7 and V is TRBV6-1; 7 positions agree with TRBD1. The J segment lost 0 bases and the V segment lost 10 bases, leaving 9 bases of the junction unmatched. The CDR3 has 14 residues. CDR1 and CDR2 from the germline V gene are MNHNS and SASEGT. CDR3 sequence (DNA): TGTGCCATCAAATCAGGGGGTTTCTCCTACGAGCAGTACTTC. As protein: CAIKSGGFSYEQYF.

With respect to this clone: Because the CDR3's place on the DNA is in doubt, the DNA is left out and the CDR3 is given as listed by TCRdb. The rearrangement uses TRBV5-8 and TRBJ1-5. The CDR3 region is 14 residues in length, termini included. Germline loops: CDR1 SGHTS, CDR2 YDEGEE. CDR3 amino acids: CASSPLLSGPPQHF.